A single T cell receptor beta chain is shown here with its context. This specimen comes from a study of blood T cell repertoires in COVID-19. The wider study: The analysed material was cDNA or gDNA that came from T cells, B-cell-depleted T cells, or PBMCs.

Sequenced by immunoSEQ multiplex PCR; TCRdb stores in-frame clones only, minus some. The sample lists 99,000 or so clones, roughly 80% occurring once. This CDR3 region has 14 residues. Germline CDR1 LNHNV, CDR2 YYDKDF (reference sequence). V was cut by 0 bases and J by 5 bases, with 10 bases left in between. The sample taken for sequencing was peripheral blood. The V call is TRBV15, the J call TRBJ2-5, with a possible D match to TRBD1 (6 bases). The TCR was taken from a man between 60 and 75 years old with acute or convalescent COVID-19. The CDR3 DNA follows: TGTGCCACCAGCAGAGAACAGGGTGCGGAGACCCAGTACTTC. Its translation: CATSREQGAETQYF.